A single sample gave rise to the 18 T cell receptor beta chains below, sequenced in a study of OX40 agonist ivuxolimab in advanced cancers. Repertoires were generated with immunoSEQ multiplex PCR, while TCRdb's copy carries only in-frame clones and drops some. Of 100,000 to 120,000 clones listed, more than 70% are singletons. Here the sequenced sample was CD4+ or CD8+ T cells sorted from blood, taken in a trial of the OX40 agonist ivuxolimab. The receptors derive from an adult with an advanced solid tumor such as melanoma, head and neck, liver or kidney cancer.

V usage is TRBV6-5 and J usage is TRBJ1-2, with 7 bases matching TRBD1. CDR1 and CDR2 (germline): MNHEY, SVGAGI. This CDR3 region has 13 residues. Trimming took 7 bases from V and 2 from J; bases not matched to a gene: 4. This CDR3 reads CASTRGQNYGYTF. The CDR3 DNA is TGTGCCAGCACTAGGGGACAGAACTATGGCTACACCTTC.

The chain links TRBV19 to TRBJ1-5; 7 positions match TRBD1. V trimming: 4 bases; J trimming: 5 bases; junction bases outside the gene matches: 5. The CDR3 has 14 amino acids. Germline V gene data show CDR1 as LNHDA and CDR2 as SQIVND (reference sequence). The CDR3 nucleotides read TGTGCCAGTAGTAAGGACAGGTATTATCAGCCCCAGCATTTT. It yields the protein CASSKDRYYQPQHF.

The V gene is TRBV9, the J gene TRBJ2-2; 7 bases agree with TRBD1. V shed 6 bases, J shed 3 bases, and the junction held 8 bases outside the gene matches. CDR3 length: 15 residues. The V gene's germline CDR1 is SGDLS and CDR2 YYNGEE. CDR3 nucleotides: TGTGCCAGCACCCAGGGGGTGGGAGACACCGGGGAGCTGTTTTTT. It codes for CASTQGVGDTGELFF. Using reference TRBV9 and TRBJ2-2 for the parts outside the CDR3, the full variable domain is DSGVTQTPKHLITATGQRVTLRCSPRSGDLSVYWYQQSLDQGLQFLIQYYNGEERAKGNILERFSAQQFPDLHSELNLSSLELGDSALYFCASTQGVGDTGELFFGEGSRLTVL.

The genes are TRBV19 and TRBJ1-2, with D uncertain. Trimming took off 1 base at V and 7 bases at J, with 13 bases between the two ends. Germline lookup yields CDR1 LNHDA and CDR2 SQIVND (reference sequence). This CDR3 region has 14 residues. For the CDR3, the DNA is TGTGCCAGTAGTATAGGGGATCTCGCATTTGGCTACACCTTC. Its translation is CASSIGDLAFGYTF.

V and J are TRBV5-4 and TRBJ1-1, with unresolved D. Germline CDR1 and CDR2: SGHNT and YYREEE (reference sequence). This CDR3 has 14 amino acids. V was pared by 0 bases and J by 0 bases, with 6 bases between. CDR3 sequence (DNA): TGTGCCAGCAGCTTGGTGGGTTTGAACACTGAAGCTTTCTTT. This translates into CASSLVGLNTEAFF.

The rearrangement uses TRBV2 and TRBJ2-2; D unresolved. Trimming took 2 bases from V and 0 from J, leaving 7 bases between them. CDR1 is SNHLY, CDR2 FYNNEI, per germline. CDR3 size: 15 residues. The CDR3 sequence: CASSEIHANTGELFF. Here the CDR3 DNA reads TGTGCCAGCAGTGAAATTCACGCGAACACCGGGGAGCTGTTTTTT.

The genes are TRBV27 and TRBJ2-5; D call uncertain. Between the trimmed V and J ends, which lost 0 bases and 2 bases, there was a span of 13 bases. The CDR3 spans 16 residues. CDR1 MNHEY and CDR2 SMNVEV come from the germline V gene (reference sequence). DNA of the CDR3: TGTGCCAGCAGTTTATCCGACAATCCAGGACAAGAGACCCAGTACTTC. Residues: CASSLSDNPGQETQYF.

The chain couples TRBV6-6 to TRBJ1-1; TRBD1 might be the D (5 bases). CDR3 length equals 15 residues. The V gene lost 2 bases and the J gene lost 5 bases, with 15 bases spanning the gap. Germline loops: CDR1 MNHNY, CDR2 SVGAGI (reference sequence). CDR3 nucleotides: TGTGCCAGCAGTTACGACTCCCAGGGAAAAACTGAAGCTTTCTTT. Protein sequence: CASSYDSQGKTEAFF.

The chain is built from TRBV4-2 and TRBJ2-5; maybe TRBD2 (6 bases). Between the trimmed V and J ends, which lost 5 bases and 9 bases, there was a span of 22 bases. Germline V CDR1 and CDR2: LGHNA, YNFKEQ. The CDR3 totals 15 residues. CDR3 amino acids: CASSSKQTLTGAQYF. As DNA, the CDR3 is TGTGCCAGCAGCTCCAAACAGACCCTTACGGGGGCCCAGTACTTC.

This clone appeared a single time. This chain uses TRBV4-3 with TRBJ1-2; no reliable D call. The CDR3 is 16 residues long. Germline V gene data show CDR1 as LGHNA and CDR2 as YSLEER. Deletions cut 0 bases from V and 7 bases from J, with 18 bases between. CDR3 in DNA: TGCGCCAGCAGCCAAGAGTCGGGAGGGCAGGTCTCTGGCTACACCTTC. Encoded protein: CASSQESGGQVSGYTF.

V usage is TRBV6-6 and J usage is TRBJ2-2; maybe TRBD1 (6 bases). The CDR3 is 16 residues long. Trimming pared 5 bases from V and 0 bases from J, leaving 13 bases between. CDR1 is MNHNY, CDR2 SVGAGI, per germline (reference sequence). The chain's CDR3 is CASSAQGLSNTGELFF. CDR3 DNA: TGTGCCAGCAGTGCACAGGGATTGTCGAACACCGGGGAGCTGTTTTTT.

This rearrangement joins TRBV11-2 to TRBJ2-5; 8 bases fit TRBD2. Losses at the gene ends were 5 bases for V and 4 bases for J; bases not matched to a gene: 12. CDR3 length: 16 residues. Germline CDR1 SGHAT, CDR2 FQNNGV. The DNA of the CDR3 is TGTGCCAGCAGCAAAAGTACGGGAGGGCCGGGAGAGACCCAGTACTTC. Its translation: CASSKSTGGPGETQYF. Supplemented by reference TRBV11-2 and TRBJ2-5, the full variable domain reads EAGVAQSPRYKIIEKRQSVAFWCNPISGHATLYWYQQILGQGPKLLIQFQNNGVVDDSQLPKDRFSAERLKGVDSTLKIQPAKLEDSAVYLCASSKSTGGPGETQYFGPGTRLLVL.

This rearrangement joins TRBV4-1 to TRBJ2-2; 11 nucleotides line up with TRBD2. The CDR3 is 20 amino acids. Per the germline V gene, CDR1 is MGHRA and CDR2 is YSYEKL. The V segment lost 0 bases and the J segment 1 base; nucleotides outside the gene matches: 10. As DNA, the CDR3 is TGCGCCAGCAGCCAAGACCCAAGACTAGCGGGATATTTGAACACCGGGGAGCTGTTTTTT. Translating it yields CASSQDPRLAGYLNTGELFF.

This clone was observed a single time. CDR3 bases: TGTGCCAGCTCACCCGCCAGCAATAGCAATCAGCCCCAGCATTTT. Amino acid sequence: CASSPASNSNQPQHF. The rearrangement uses TRBV18 and TRBJ1-5; D unresolved. Trimming took off 3 bases at V and 0 bases at J, with 9 bases between the two ends. This CDR3 has 15 residues. Looked up from germline, CDR1 is KGHSH and CDR2 is LQKENI. Full variable domain (rest looked up from reference TRBV18 and TRBJ1-5): NAGVMQNPRHLVRRRGQEARLRCSPMKGHSHVYWYRQLPEEGLKFMVYLQKENIIDESGMPKERFSAEFPKEGPSILRIQQVVRGDSAAYFCASSPASNSNQPQHFGDGTRLSIL.

This chain joins TRBV28 and TRBJ2-1; a possible D gene is TRBD2 (5 bases). CDR3 length: 16 residues. The germline V gene has CDR1 MDHEN and CDR2 SYDVKM. Trimming left V 4 bases short and J 1 base short, with 14 bases between. In nucleotides, the CDR3 is TGTGCCAGCAGTTCTTCTGGAGGCCCGTCCTACAATGAGCAGTTCTTC. Its translation is CASSSSGGPSYNEQFF.

This clone showed up just once. The gene calls are TRBV7-2 and TRBJ2-3; 8 nucleotides line up with TRBD2. Germline values: CDR1 SGHTA, CDR2 FQGNSA. The CDR3 runs 14 residues. The V and J ends lost 5 bases and 2 bases, in that order; junction bases with no gene match: 3. The CDR3 coding sequence is TGTGCCAGCAGCCCGGGACTAGACACAGATACGCAGTATTTT. It codes for CASSPGLDTDTQYF.

J is TRBJ1-1 and V is TRBV30; D gene uncertain. Germline V CDR1 and CDR2: GTSNPN, SVGIG (reference sequence). The V and J ends lost 1 base and 0 bases respectively, with 6 bases between them. This CDR3 is built from 13 residues. The CDR3 coding sequence is TGTGCCTGGAGTGACGGGCTGAACACTGAAGCTTTCTTT. Translating it yields CAWSDGLNTEAFF.

The chain has TRBV19 and TRBJ1-5, with D unclear. V was trimmed by 8 bases and J by 0 bases, leaving 5 bases between them. Per the germline V gene, CDR1 is LNHDA and CDR2 is SQIVND (reference sequence). This CDR3 has 12 amino acids. The DNA for the CDR3 is TGTGCCAGTCGATTTAGCAATCAGCCCCAGCATTTT. Translation gives CASRFSNQPQHF.